The 30 T cell receptor beta chains given below trace back to one sample, sequenced in a study of control samples from healthy donors and cancer patients (TCRdb year 2020). Libraries were made using the immunoSEQ multiplex PCR assay. TCRdb mirrors the immuneACCESS table, restricted to in-frame sequences. Some clones are absent from its copies; in checked studies, under half trace to an unresolved V gene, and the reason for the others is unknown. Here the sample has approximately 150,000 clones; about 89% occur a single time. Under 9% of the sample is held by the ten biggest clonotypes. The sequenced material came from blood. These receptor sequences come from a man in his late teens or twenties in good health.

In its sample, this clone was seen once. The CDR3 protein is CASSQETPLLRGNTIYF. The CDR3 nucleotides are TGTGCCAGCAGCCAAGAGACCCCGCTTTTGCGGGGAAACACCATATATTTT. This sequence joins TRBV4-2 and TRBJ1-3; D unclear. Trimming removed 0 bases from V and 4 bases from J, with 16 bases in between. Germline assignment: CDR1 LGHNA and CDR2 YNFKEQ. The CDR3 has 17 amino acids.

This clone occurred once. The chain has TRBV27 and TRBJ1-1, with 7 bases matching TRBD1. The junction had 8 bases not matched to a gene; V was cut back by 3 bases and J by 4 bases. The germline V gene has CDR1 MNHEY and CDR2 SMNVEV (reference sequence). The CDR3 totals 15 residues. The DNA for the CDR3 is TGTGCCAGCAGTTTGGTAGGAGGGGGCGGCACTGAAGCTTTCTTT. Protein sequence: CASSLVGGGGTEAFF.

The V call is TRBV7-6, the J call TRBJ2-5; D is unclear. This CDR3 has 11 residues. Germline V gene data show CDR1 as SGHVS and CDR2 as FNYEAQ. Trimming removed 5 bases at V and 2 bases at J, with 3 bases between. CDR3 loop: CASSLQETQYF. DNA for the CDR3: TGTGCCAGCAGCCTGCAAGAGACCCAGTACTTC.

This clone showed up just once. The CDR3 nucleotides are TGTGCCAGCAGCGCCTCCGGGACAGCATCCTCTGGAAACACCATATATTTT. Its translation is CASSASGTASSGNTIYF. The rearrangement uses TRBV9 and TRBJ1-3; 7 bases line up with TRBD1. The V and J ends lost 3 bases and 0 bases, in that order; junction bases with no gene match: 9. The CDR3 length is 17 residues. Germline values: CDR1 SGDLS, CDR2 YYNGEE.

The J gene is TRBJ2-2, the V gene TRBV4-2, with D perhaps TRBD1 or TRBD2 (5 bases each). Trimming stripped 5 bases from V and 4 bases from J, with 26 bases between. The CDR3 covers 19 residues. Germline CDR1 and CDR2: LGHNA and YNFKEQ. CDR3 nucleotides: TGTGCCAGCAGCAAATCCTGGGGCGAGGGGAAAGGGATCACCGGGGAGCTGTTTTTT. Translating gives CASSKSWGEGKGITGELFF.

The CDR3 nucleotides are TGCGCCAGCAGCCAAGTGACAGGCACCTACGAGCAGTACTTC. The encoded protein is CASSQVTGTYEQYF. The chain links TRBV4-1 to TRBJ2-7; a weak D match, TRBD1 (6 bases). The V end lost 1 base, the J end lost 2 bases, and 9 bases lay between the germline ends. The CDR3 is made up of 14 amino acids. Looked up from germline, CDR1 is MGHRA and CDR2 is YSYEKL.

This clone has only one observation. The CDR3 loop is CATSRAGTGLEKLFF. The CDR3 DNA reads TGTGCCACCAGCAGGGCCGGGACAGGGCTCGAAAAACTGTTTTTT. The chain employs TRBV15 and TRBJ1-4; 9 bases align to TRBD1. J was trimmed by 8 bases and V by 3 bases; bases with no gene match: 7. Germline CDR1 and CDR2: LNHNV and YYDKDF (reference sequence). This CDR3 has 15 amino acids.

This clone was observed a few times. The chain links TRBV28 to TRBJ1-3, with D unclear. Looked up from germline, CDR1 is MDHEN and CDR2 is SYDVKM. Trimming took off 6 bases at V and 4 bases at J, with 13 bases between the two ends. The CDR3 runs 14 residues. CDR3 residues: CASSPGGSGNTIYF. CDR3 DNA: TGTGCCAGCAGCCCGGGAGGGTCCGGAAACACCATATATTTT.

The chain couples TRBV25-1 to TRBJ2-5; D might be TRBD1 (6 bases). The V and J ends lost 4 bases and 1 base respectively, with 22 bases between them. This CDR3 contains 18 residues. Germline V gives CDR1 MGHDK, CDR2 SYGVNS. CDR3: CASSVLNLRDKFQETQYF. CDR3 bases: TGTGCCAGCAGTGTCCTGAACCTCCGGGACAAATTCCAAGAGACCCAGTACTTC.

This clone appeared once. The J gene is TRBJ1-4, the V gene TRBV6-6; 7 bases map to TRBD1. The CDR3 is made up of 14 amino acids. CDR1 and CDR2 (germline): MNHNY, SVGAGI (reference sequence). Unmatched junction bases numbered 8, after V lost 5 bases and J lost 8 bases. The chain's CDR3 is CASSRQGLREKLFF. The DNA for the CDR3 is TGTGCCAGCAGTCGACAGGGTTTGAGGGAAAAACTGTTTTTT.

A single count supports this clone. V usage is TRBV9 and J usage is TRBJ2-7; 8 bases are a match to TRBD2. Germline lookup yields CDR1 SGDLS and CDR2 YYNGEE. The CDR3 covers 14 residues. J lost 4 bases, V lost 3 bases, and 6 bases had no gene match. CDR3 nucleotide sequence: TGTGCCAGCAGCGGGGGAAGCGGGGGTTACGAGCAGTACTTC. Its protein product is CASSGGSGGYEQYF.

The chain carries TRBV25-1 and TRBJ2-2; D is unclear. Germline V gene lookup returns CDR1 MGHDK and CDR2 SYGVNS. The V end was cut by 1 base, the J end by 8 bases, with 11 bases between. The CDR3 loop spans 14 amino acids. The CDR3 DNA reads TGTGCCAGCAGTGAATGGGAAGCTTCAGGGGAGCTGTTTTTT. Its protein is CASSEWEASGELFF.

V gene TRBV29-1 combines with J gene TRBJ1-6, with a possible D match to TRBD1 (6 bases). Germline V gives CDR1 SQVTM, CDR2 ANQGSEA. The CDR3 runs to 13 residues. V lost 3 bases and J 9 bases, leaving 12 bases between the germline ends. The CDR3 DNA sequence: TGCAGCGTTGAGGCAGGGGATGGTTCACCCCTCCACTTT. Its translation: CSVEAGDGSPLHF.

The rearrangement uses TRBV7-9 and TRBJ2-3; D ambiguous. The CDR3 covers 15 residues. Germline-derived CDR1 and CDR2 are SEHNR and FQNEAQ (reference sequence). V dropped 2 bases and J dropped 0 bases, with 9 bases sitting between them. Written as DNA, the CDR3 is TGTGCCAGCAGCTTAAGTCCTGCTAGCACAGATACGCAGTATTTT. It codes for CASSLSPASTDTQYF.

The rearrangement joins TRBV10-3 to TRBJ2-7, with D perhaps TRBD1 or TRBD2 (5 bases each). Trimming took 3 bases from V and 2 from J, leaving 14 bases between them. Germline CDR1 ENHRY, CDR2 SYGVKD. This CDR3 contains 15 residues. CDR3: CAISDPPGPTYEQYF. CDR3 coding DNA: TGTGCCATCAGTGATCCCCCGGGACCAACCTACGAGCAGTACTTC.

The chain links TRBV4-1 to TRBJ1-5, with 7 bases lining up with TRBD1. The V and J ends lost 0 bases and 2 bases, in that order; junction bases with no gene match: 4. Germline V lookup: CDR1 MGHRA, CDR2 YSYEKL. The CDR3 spans 16 residues. The CDR3 loop is CASSQEGQFGNQPQHF. In nucleotides, the CDR3 is TGCGCCAGCAGCCAAGAGGGACAGTTTGGCAATCAGCCCCAGCATTTT.

The chain is built from TRBV6-2 or TRBV6-3 and TRBJ2-1; TRBD1 agrees at 12 bases. This CDR3 has 15 residues. CDR1 and CDR2 from the germline V gene are MNHEY and SVGEGT. V lost 2 bases, J lost 9 bases, and 5 bases stayed unmatched. The CDR3 coding sequence is TGTGCCAGCAGTTACCGGGACAGGGGGCTGGCTGAGCAGTTCTTC. Its protein is CASSYRDRGLAEQFF.

This clone was found a few times. The CDR3 DNA follows: TGCGCCAGCAGTTACCCGGGGGTGGAGAACACTGAAGCTTTCTTT. This codes for CASSYPGVENTEAFF. The gene calls are TRBV5-1 and TRBJ1-1, with D perhaps matching TRBD1 (5 bases). Germline V gene data show CDR1 as SGHRS and CDR2 as YFSETQ. The CDR3 length is 15 residues. Trimming shortened V by 5 bases and J by 1 base, and 15 bases separated the two germline ends.

This rearrangement joins TRBV18 to TRBJ2-7; D may be TRBD2 (6 bases). The germline V gene has CDR1 KGHSH and CDR2 LQKENI. V shed 1 base and J shed 4 bases, with 8 bases lying between them. The CDR3 is made up of 13 amino acids. CDR3 sequence reads: CASSPRGDYEQYF. The CDR3 DNA reads TGTGCCAGCTCACCACGGGGGGATTACGAGCAGTACTTC.

A single count supports this clone. Relative to the germline gene, one junction end is altered; a read error may explain this. The rearrangement uses TRBV10-2 and TRBJ1-1, with D unresolved. This CDR3 spans 13 amino acids. Germline values: CDR1 WSHSY, CDR2 SAAADI. The CDR3 DNA reads as TGCGCCAGCAGGGAGTCACGGGGAGCTGAAGCTTTCTTT. Translated, it gives CASRESRGAEAFF.

This clone was seen a handful of times. This chain joins TRBV6-5 and TRBJ1-6, with D tentatively TRBD1 (6 bases). The CDR3 runs 14 residues. In germline, CDR1 is MNHEY, CDR2 SVGAGI. V gave up 5 bases and J gave up 10 bases, with 15 bases separating them. The CDR3 DNA reads as TGTGCCAGCAGTACTAACAGGGAGGCCTCACCCCTCCACTTT. Translation gives CASSTNREASPLHF.

This CDR3 is CASNRDNQEKLFF. Here the CDR3 DNA reads TGTGCCAGCAATAGGGATAATCAGGAAAAACTGTTTTTT. The chain combines TRBV12-3 or TRBV12-4 with TRBJ1-4; D gene unclear. The CDR3 runs to 13 residues. V was clipped by 7 bases and J by 8 bases, with 14 bases between them.

This chain uses TRBV4-1 with TRBJ1-5, with D possibly matching TRBD1 (6 bases). Trimming stripped 6 bases from V and 1 base from J, with 10 bases between. This CDR3 is built from 14 residues. Germline CDR1 reads MGHRA; CDR2 reads YSYEKL. DNA for the CDR3: TGCGCCAGCAGTCAGGGACACAGCAATCAGCCCCAGCATTTT. This codes for CASSQGHSNQPQHF.

This clone was observed at least ten times. The V and J genes are TRBV3-1 (or the pseudogene TRBV3-2) and TRBJ2-1; D call uncertain. CDR1 is LGHDT and CDR2 is YNNKEL in the germline V gene (reference sequence). This CDR3 has 12 amino acids. The V and J ends lost 2 bases and 9 bases respectively, with 8 bases between them. CDR3 protein: CASSQPYGEQFF. In DNA form, the CDR3 reads TGTGCCAGCAGCCAACCCTATGGTGAGCAGTTCTTC.

V gene TRBV25-1 combines with J gene TRBJ2-7; D might be TRBD1 (6 bases). Germline CDR1 MGHDK, CDR2 SYGVNS. The length of the CDR3 is 11 residues. V gave up 8 bases and J gave up 3 bases, with 8 bases separating them. CDR3 protein: CASGQSYEQYF. CDR3 bases: TGTGCCAGCGGACAGAGCTACGAGCAGTACTTC.

V is TRBV30 and J is TRBJ1-4; TRBD1 is a possible D gene (6 bases). The germline CDR1 and CDR2 sequences are GTSNPN and SVGIG (reference sequence). V lost 4 bases and J 4 bases, leaving 13 bases between the germline ends. This CDR3 comprises 14 residues. The CDR3 protein is CAWMDGTFNEKLFF. The CDR3 nucleotides are TGTGCCTGGATGGACGGGACATTTAATGAAAAACTGTTTTTT.

The chain is built from TRBV7-8 and TRBJ1-4; D is unresolved. CDR1 and CDR2 from the germline V gene are SGHVS and FQNEAQ. V was trimmed by 2 bases and J by 8 bases, leaving 12 bases between them. CDR3 length equals 14 residues. DNA for the CDR3: TGTGCCAGCAGCTTATATGGGTATGAAGAAAAACTGTTTTTT. It yields the protein CASSLYGYEEKLFF.

This clone was recorded a few times. Other DNA sequences in the sample encode the same CDR3. This chain uses TRBV11-2 with TRBJ1-1; D is possibly TRBD1 (5 bases). CDR1 is SGHAT, CDR2 FQNNGV, per germline. Trimming removed 0 bases from V and 11 bases from J, with 16 bases in between. CDR3 length: 14 amino acids. CDR3 sequence reads: CASSLDLVGREAFF. The CDR3 nucleotides are TGTGCCAGCAGCTTAGATCTAGTGGGGCGGGAGGCTTTCTTT.

This chain uses TRBV5-1 with TRBJ2-3; D uncertain. This CDR3 contains 12 residues. V dropped 5 bases and J dropped 2 bases, with 6 bases sitting between them. CDR1 is SGHRS and CDR2 is YFSETQ in the germline V gene. This CDR3 is CASSSSTDTQYF. CDR3 DNA sequence: TGCGCCAGCAGTTCGTCCACAGATACGCAGTATTTT.

The chain couples TRBV7-6 to TRBJ2-7; 7 bases fit TRBD2. This CDR3 comprises 16 residues. V lost 3 bases, J lost 0 bases, and 8 bases stayed unmatched. CDR1 is SGHVS and CDR2 is FNYEAQ in the germline V gene. CDR3 region: CASSLDLAASSYEQYF. The CDR3 bases are TGTGCCAGCAGCTTGGACCTAGCGGCGTCCTCCTACGAGCAGTACTTC.